The entry that follows covers one T cell receptor beta chain sequence. Sequencing was performed with immunoSEQ multiplex PCR; in TCRdb, only in-frame clones are kept and a portion is missing. The sample lists fewer than 90,000 clones; nearly 95% were seen once. The CDR3 is 18 residues long. Trimming took 6 bases from V and 2 from J; bases not matched to a gene: 17. Germline CDR1 is LGHDT and CDR2 is YNNKEL (reference sequence). This sample is part of a study of blood T cell repertoires in COVID-19. Whole-study context: Samples came from the United States, Italy and Spain, spanning acute and convalescent COVID-19. PBMCs, B-cell-depleted T cells, or T cells were the source of the cDNA or gDNA that made up the material.

This receptor was obtained from a human donor with active COVID-19. The donor label of this sample is uncertain. Sequenced material: peripheral blood. The chain uses TRBV3-1 (or the pseudogene TRBV3-2) and TRBJ1-1, with TRBD1 identical over 8 bases. The CDR3 loop is CASRQSMSAGGPNTEAFF. The CDR3 DNA sequence: TGTGCCAGCAGACAAAGCATGTCGGCAGGGGGCCCCAACACTGAAGCTTTCTTT.